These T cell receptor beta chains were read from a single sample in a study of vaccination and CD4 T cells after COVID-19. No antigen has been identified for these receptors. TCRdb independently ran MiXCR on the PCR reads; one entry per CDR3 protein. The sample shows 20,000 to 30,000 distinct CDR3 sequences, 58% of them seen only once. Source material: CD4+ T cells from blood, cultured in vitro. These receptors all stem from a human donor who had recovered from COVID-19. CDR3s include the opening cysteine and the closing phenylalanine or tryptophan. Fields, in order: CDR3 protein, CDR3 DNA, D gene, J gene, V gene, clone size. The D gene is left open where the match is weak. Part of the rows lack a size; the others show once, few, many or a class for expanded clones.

CDR3aa: CASSQVQGQAEAFF
CDR3nt: TGCGCCAGCAGCCAGGTACAGGGACAGGCTGAAGCTTTCTTT
d_gene: TRBD1
j_gene: TRBJ1-1
v_gene: TRBV4-3
abundance: .

CDR3aa: CASSYGLVTEAFF
CDR3nt: TGTGCCAGCAGTTACGGGTTGGTCACTGAAGCTTTCTTT
d_gene: .
j_gene: TRBJ1-1
v_gene: TRBV6-2/TRBV6-3
abundance: .

CDR3aa: CASAPTGADNSPLHF
CDR3nt: TGTGCCAGCGCCCCAACAGGGGCGGACAATTCACCCCTCCACTTT
d_gene: TRBD1
j_gene: TRBJ1-6
v_gene: TRBV7-9
abundance: .

CDR3aa: CASSSRNYVRGYQETQYF
CDR3nt: TGTGCCAGCAGCTCCCGGAACTACGTCAGGGGCTACCAAGAGACCCAGTACTTC
d_gene: .
j_gene: TRBJ2-5
v_gene: TRBV11-3
abundance: .

CDR3aa: CSAQSRTGNTEAFF
CDR3nt: TGCAGTGCGCAATCTCGGACGGGGAACACTGAAGCTTTCTTT
d_gene: .
j_gene: TRBJ1-1
v_gene: TRBV20-1
abundance: .

CDR3aa: CASSVKLNTGELFF
CDR3nt: TGTGCCAGCAGTGTTAAGCTGAACACCGGGGAGCTGTTTTTT
d_gene: .
j_gene: TRBJ2-2
v_gene: TRBV25-1
abundance: .

CDR3aa: CASSSPVDYGYTF
CDR3nt: TGTGCCAGCAGCTCACCCGTGGACTATGGCTACACCTTC
d_gene: .
j_gene: TRBJ1-2
v_gene: TRBV7-2
abundance: once

CDR3aa: CASSLGLPTGELFF
CDR3nt: TGTGCCAGCAGCTTAGGACTTCCCACCGGGGAGCTGTTTTTT
d_gene: .
j_gene: TRBJ2-2
v_gene: TRBV11-2
abundance: .

CDR3aa: CASSLLVTDTQYF
CDR3nt: TGTGCCAGCAGCTTGTTGGTCACAGATACGCAGTATTTT
d_gene: .
j_gene: TRBJ2-3
v_gene: TRBV11-1
abundance: once

CDR3aa: CASRLLDSYTEAFF
CDR3nt: TGTGCCAGCCGCCTACTAGACAGCTACACTGAAGCTTTCTTT
d_gene: .
j_gene: TRBJ1-1
v_gene: TRBV6-2/TRBV6-3
abundance: few

CDR3aa: CATSDLGREGSEGTEAFF
CDR3nt: TGTGCCACCAGTGATTTAGGGCGGGAGGGATCAGAGGGTACTGAAGCTTTCTTT
d_gene: .
j_gene: TRBJ1-1
v_gene: TRBV24-1
abundance: .

CDR3aa: CASSYTGRYTF
CDR3nt: TGTGCCAGCAGTTACACTGGCAGATACACCTTC
d_gene: .
j_gene: TRBJ1-2
v_gene: TRBV6-2/TRBV6-3
abundance: .

CDR3aa: CASSRDSPSYEQYF
CDR3nt: TGTGCCAGCAGCAGGGACAGTCCCTCCTACGAGCAGTACTTC
d_gene: TRBD1
j_gene: TRBJ2-7
v_gene: TRBV7-8
abundance: .

CDR3aa: CASLPPKLEGYTF
CDR3nt: TGTGCCAGCCTACCGCCTAAATTGGAGGGCTACACCTTC
d_gene: .
j_gene: TRBJ1-2
v_gene: TRBV12-3/TRBV12-4
abundance: few

CDR3aa: CASSLTRGGQPQHF
CDR3nt: TGTGCCAGCAGTCTCACCAGGGGTGGTCAGCCCCAGCATTTT
d_gene: .
j_gene: TRBJ1-5
v_gene: TRBV28
abundance: .

CDR3aa: CASSLVVLAGGQETQYF
CDR3nt: TGTGCCAGCAGCTTGGTGGTGCTAGCGGGGGGACAAGAGACCCAGTACTTC
d_gene: TRBD2
j_gene: TRBJ2-5
v_gene: TRBV5-5
abundance: .

CDR3aa: CASSLEQWGIQYF
CDR3nt: TGTGCCAGCAGCTTAGAACAGTGGGGCATTCAGTACTTC
d_gene: .
j_gene: TRBJ2-4
v_gene: TRBV7-6
abundance: few

CDR3aa: CASSVDRTDTQYF
CDR3nt: TGTGCCAGCAGCGTCGACAGGACAGATACGCAGTATTTT
d_gene: .
j_gene: TRBJ2-3
v_gene: TRBV11-3
abundance: .

CDR3aa: CASSPRLVQPQHF
CDR3nt: TGTGCCAGCAGCCCCAGACTCGTTCAGCCCCAGCATTTT
d_gene: .
j_gene: TRBJ1-5
v_gene: TRBV5-6
abundance: .

CDR3aa: CASSLQGNTEAFF
CDR3nt: TGTGCCAGCTCACTACAGGGGAACACTGAAGCTTTCTTT
d_gene: .
j_gene: TRBJ1-1
v_gene: TRBV18
abundance: .

CDR3aa: CASSHVTSGRNTGELFF
CDR3nt: TGTGCCAGCAGCCACGTAACTAGCGGGAGGAACACCGGGGAGCTGTTTTTT
d_gene: TRBD2
j_gene: TRBJ2-2
v_gene: TRBV27
abundance: .

CDR3aa: CSASTGLIGSGYTF
CDR3nt: TGCAGTGCTAGCACAGGGCTCATCGGTAGTGGCTACACCTTC
d_gene: .
j_gene: TRBJ1-2
v_gene: TRBV20-1
abundance: few

CDR3aa: CSAERGEGRGETQYF
CDR3nt: TGCAGTGCCGAGCGGGGGGAAGGGCGCGGGGAGACCCAGTACTTC
d_gene: TRBD2
j_gene: TRBJ2-5
v_gene: TRBV20-1
abundance: few

CDR3aa: CASSQGGHQGSHPEAFF
CDR3nt: TGTGCCAGCAGCCAAGGAGGGCATCAAGGAAGCCACCCTGAAGCTTTCTTT
d_gene: .
j_gene: TRBJ1-1
v_gene: TRBV14
abundance: .

CDR3aa: CASRARGLAGLQETQYF
CDR3nt: TGTGCCAGCAGGGCAAGGGGACTAGCGGGCCTCCAAGAGACCCAGTACTTC
d_gene: TRBD2
j_gene: TRBJ2-5
v_gene: TRBV28
abundance: .

CDR3aa: CASTGYARGFYGYTF
CDR3nt: TGTGCCAGCACGGGATATGCGAGGGGTTTTTATGGCTACACCTTC
d_gene: .
j_gene: TRBJ1-2
v_gene: TRBV12-3/TRBV12-4
abundance: .

CDR3aa: CASSWRTGGETQYF
CDR3nt: TGTGCCAGCAGTTGGAGGACAGGCGGGGAGACCCAGTACTTC
d_gene: TRBD1
j_gene: TRBJ2-5
v_gene: TRBV6-5
abundance: few

CDR3aa: CASSLDVGFEQYF
CDR3nt: TGTGCCAGCAGCTTAGACGTGGGGTTCGAGCAGTACTTC
d_gene: .
j_gene: TRBJ2-7
v_gene: TRBV7-2
abundance: .

CDR3aa: CASSSRTGSGEAFF
CDR3nt: TGTGCCAGCTCTTCCCGGACAGGAAGTGGTGAAGCTTTCTTT
d_gene: TRBD1
j_gene: TRBJ1-1
v_gene: TRBV2
abundance: .

CDR3aa: CATQGPTSYEQYF
CDR3nt: TGTGCCACCCAGGGGCCGACCTCCTACGAGCAGTACTTC
d_gene: .
j_gene: TRBJ2-7
v_gene: TRBV6-1
abundance: .

CDR3aa: CASSWGPDTRYF
CDR3nt: TGTGCCAGCAGCTGGGGCCCAGATACGCGGTATTTT
d_gene: .
j_gene: TRBJ2-3
v_gene: TRBV6-1
abundance: once

CDR3aa: CASSLRRGPSYNEQFF
CDR3nt: TGTGCCAGCAGCTTAAGGCGGGGACCCTCCTACAATGAGCAGTTCTTC
d_gene: .
j_gene: TRBJ2-1
v_gene: TRBV7-8
abundance: .

CDR3aa: CASSQAGDRVKDTQYF
CDR3nt: TGTGCCAGCAGCCAAGCTGGGGACAGGGTTAAAGATACGCAGTATTTT
d_gene: TRBD1
j_gene: TRBJ2-3
v_gene: TRBV3-1
abundance: .

CDR3aa: CASSEKRSDTQYF
CDR3nt: TGTGCCAGCAGTGAAAAAAGGTCAGATACGCAGTATTTT
d_gene: .
j_gene: TRBJ2-3
v_gene: TRBV6-1
abundance: .

CDR3aa: CASSLAAGETQYF
CDR3nt: TGTGCCAGCAGCTTAGCAGCGGGAGAGACCCAGTACTTC
d_gene: .
j_gene: TRBJ2-5
v_gene: TRBV5-4
abundance: .

CDR3aa: CASSYRGTDNQPQHF
CDR3nt: TGTGCCAGCAGTTATCGTGGGACAGACAATCAGCCCCAGCATTTT
d_gene: TRBD1
j_gene: TRBJ1-5
v_gene: TRBV6-5
abundance: .

CDR3aa: CSAWDGRAGTQYF
CDR3nt: TGCAGTGCTTGGGACGGGAGGGCTGGGACCCAGTACTTC
d_gene: TRBD2
j_gene: TRBJ2-5
v_gene: TRBV20-1
abundance: .

CDR3aa: CATSRDRGPTGELFF
CDR3nt: TGTGCCACCAGCCGCGACAGGGGACCCACCGGGGAGCTGTTTTTT
d_gene: TRBD1
j_gene: TRBJ2-2
v_gene: TRBV15
abundance: .

CDR3aa: CASSLGRVPYEQYF
CDR3nt: TGTGCCAGCAGTTTGGGCAGGGTCCCCTACGAGCAGTACTTC
d_gene: .
j_gene: TRBJ2-7
v_gene: TRBV27
abundance: .

CDR3aa: CASSFPGGNSPLHF
CDR3nt: TGTGCCAGCAGTTTCCCGGGGGGAAATTCACCCCTCCACTTT
d_gene: .
j_gene: TRBJ1-6
v_gene: TRBV27
abundance: .

CDR3aa: CASSAEVANTEAFF
CDR3nt: TGTGCCAGCAGTGCCGAGGTAGCTAACACTGAAGCTTTCTTT
d_gene: .
j_gene: TRBJ1-1
v_gene: TRBV12-3/TRBV12-4
abundance: few

CDR3aa: CSANAGTGGYEQYF
CDR3nt: TGCAGTGCTAACGCCGGGACAGGGGGCTACGAGCAGTACTTC
d_gene: TRBD1
j_gene: TRBJ2-7
v_gene: TRBV20-1
abundance: few

CDR3aa: CASRLLGSPLHF
CDR3nt: TGCGCCAGCAGGTTACTAGGTTCACCCCTCCACTTT
d_gene: .
j_gene: TRBJ1-6
v_gene: TRBV5-1
abundance: .

CDR3aa: CASRFGLAENYEQYF
CDR3nt: TGCGCCAGCAGATTTGGACTAGCGGAGAACTACGAGCAGTACTTC
d_gene: TRBD2
j_gene: TRBJ2-7
v_gene: TRBV5-1
abundance: few

CDR3aa: CAIKQGNTGELFF
CDR3nt: TGTGCCATCAAACAGGGAAACACCGGGGAGCTGTTTTTT
d_gene: .
j_gene: TRBJ2-2
v_gene: TRBV10-3
abundance: .

CDR3aa: CASSSLRGQSAYEQYF
CDR3nt: TGTGCCAGCAGCTCATTAAGGGGGCAGTCCGCTTACGAGCAGTACTTC
d_gene: TRBD1
j_gene: TRBJ2-7
v_gene: TRBV11-2
abundance: .

CDR3aa: CASSAGGYEQYF
CDR3nt: TGTGCCAGCAGCGCAGGGGGCTACGAGCAGTACTTC
d_gene: TRBD1
j_gene: TRBJ2-7
v_gene: TRBV12-3/TRBV12-4
abundance: .

CDR3aa: CASRKQGPYNEQFF
CDR3nt: TGTGCCAGCAGGAAACAGGGCCCCTACAATGAGCAGTTCTTC
d_gene: .
j_gene: TRBJ2-1
v_gene: TRBV6-1
abundance: .

CDR3aa: CSAINPGELFF
CDR3nt: TGCAGTGCTATAAACCCCGGGGAGCTGTTTTTT
d_gene: .
j_gene: TRBJ2-2
v_gene: TRBV20-1
abundance: few

CDR3aa: CASSLAGQGSDTQYF
CDR3nt: TGTGCCAGCAGTTTAGCGGGACAGGGATCAGATACGCAGTATTTT
d_gene: TRBD1
j_gene: TRBJ2-3
v_gene: TRBV12-3/TRBV12-4
abundance: .

CDR3aa: CASSYSWPASAIDTQYF
CDR3nt: TGTGCCAGCAGTTACTCGTGGCCGGCTAGCGCGATAGATACGCAGTATTTT
d_gene: .
j_gene: TRBJ2-3
v_gene: TRBV6-2/TRBV6-3
abundance: .

CDR3aa: CASSPGGAYGVTEAFF
CDR3nt: TGTGCCAGCAGCCCGGGGGGGGCCTATGGGGTCACTGAAGCTTTCTTT
d_gene: .
j_gene: TRBJ1-1
v_gene: TRBV7-9
abundance: .

CDR3aa: CASSPGVGTPRFF
CDR3nt: TGTGCCAGCAGTCCGGGGGTTGGGACCCCTAGGTTCTTC
d_gene: .
j_gene: TRBJ2-1
v_gene: TRBV6-2/TRBV6-3
abundance: .

CDR3aa: CASKLDRGRGGYTF
CDR3nt: TGTGCCAGCAAACTCGACAGGGGGCGCGGTGGCTACACCTTC
d_gene: TRBD1
j_gene: TRBJ1-2
v_gene: TRBV7-2
abundance: few

CDR3aa: CASSGQNYGYTF
CDR3nt: TGTGCCAGCAGTGGACAAAACTATGGCTACACCTTC
d_gene: .
j_gene: TRBJ1-2
v_gene: TRBV6-2/TRBV6-3
abundance: .

CDR3aa: CASSLGSGNQPQHF
CDR3nt: TGTGCCAGCAGCTTAGGTTCGGGCAATCAGCCCCAGCATTTT
d_gene: .
j_gene: TRBJ1-5
v_gene: TRBV7-2
abundance: few

CDR3aa: CASSLPGGTYEQYF
CDR3nt: TGTGCCAGCAGCTTACCAGGGGGAACATACGAGCAGTACTTC
d_gene: TRBD1
j_gene: TRBJ2-7
v_gene: TRBV7-2
abundance: .